One TCR beta chain is described in this entry. The source of the sample is a study of blood T cell repertoires in COVID-19. Study in general: Samples of COVID-19 (acute and convalescent) were obtained from the United States, Italy and Spain. T cells, B-cell-depleted T cells, or PBMCs supplied cDNA or gDNA.

The germline V gene encodes CDR1 SGHRS and CDR2 YFSETQ. The ends were cut back, 3 bases at V and 3 bases at J, with 7 bases in the middle. CDR3 length equals 13 residues. Authors' methods: Researchers report that nucleated cell counts were estimated from reference gene primer amplification. Produced via immunoSEQ multiplex PCR; TCRdb's table is partial and in-frame only. Clonal size and the V and J genes are those of that table, whereas D and trimming came from the DNA. The data hold 210,000 or so clones, with about 85% observed a single time. The sequence came from a woman older than 75 with active or convalescent COVID-19. The chain recombines TRBV5-1 with TRBJ1-3; D is unresolved. Material: peripheral blood. CDR3 sequence: CASSSGDGNTIYF. The CDR3 bases are TGCGCCAGCAGCTCCGGGGATGGAAACACCATATATTTT.